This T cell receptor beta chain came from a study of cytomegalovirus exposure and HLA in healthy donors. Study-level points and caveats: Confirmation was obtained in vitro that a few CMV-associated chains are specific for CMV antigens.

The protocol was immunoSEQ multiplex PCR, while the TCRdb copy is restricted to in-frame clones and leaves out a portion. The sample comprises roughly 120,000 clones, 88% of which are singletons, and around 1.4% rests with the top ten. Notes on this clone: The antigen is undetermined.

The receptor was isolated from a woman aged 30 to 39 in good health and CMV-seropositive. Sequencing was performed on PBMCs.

The CDR3 DNA follows: TGCGCCAGCAGCCAAGGAGCCGGCAGGGGACGGTACGAGCAGTACTTC. It specifies CASSQGAGRGRYEQYF. The gene calls are TRBV4-1 and TRBJ2-7; TRBD1 might be the D (6 bases). V lost 1 base and J 4 bases, leaving 17 bases between the germline ends. This CDR3 contains 16 residues. The germline gives CDR1 MGHRA, CDR2 YSYEKL.